This is a list of T cell receptor beta chains from one sample in a study of blood T cell repertoires in COVID-19. Produced via immunoSEQ multiplex PCR; TCRdb's table is partial and in-frame only. The sample lists under 300,000 clones; 85% were seen once. Sequenced sample: peripheral blood. These receptors originate from a human donor in a cohort sampled during active COVID-19. CDR3s include the opening cysteine and the closing phenylalanine or tryptophan. The order of the fields is clone size, J gene, D gene, V gene, CDR3 protein, CDR3 DNA. A D gene is named only where the DNA matches it firmly. Only some rows state a clone size, as once, few, many or a class for expanded clones.

clone_size: NA
j_call: TRBJ2-3
d_call: TRBD2
v_call: TRBV7-3
cdr3_aa: CASSPQKQTSGQRLDTQYF
cdr3_nt: TGTGCCAGCAGCCCCCAAAAGCAGACTAGCGGGCAGAGGTTGGATACGCAGTATTTT

clone_size: NA
j_call: TRBJ2-1
d_call: TRBD1
v_call: TRBV4-1
cdr3_aa: CASSRPGQGRNEQFF
cdr3_nt: TGCGCCAGCAGCCGACCGGGACAGGGTCGGAATGAGCAGTTCTTC

clone_size: NA
j_call: TRBJ1-2
d_call: NA
v_call: TRBV19
cdr3_aa: CASGGRTKDYGYTF
cdr3_nt: TGTGCCAGCGGGGGGCGGACCAAGGACTATGGCTACACCTTC

clone_size: NA
j_call: TRBJ2-7
d_call: TRBD2
v_call: TRBV7-2
cdr3_aa: CASSLGTGGTYEQYF
cdr3_nt: TGTGCCAGCAGCTTAGGTACGGGAGGTACCTACGAGCAGTACTTC

clone_size: NA
j_call: TRBJ2-1
d_call: TRBD2
v_call: TRBV28
cdr3_aa: CASSSPSSGIYNEQFF
cdr3_nt: TGTGCCAGCAGTTCTCCAAGTAGCGGGATCTACAATGAGCAGTTCTTC

clone_size: NA
j_call: TRBJ1-3
d_call: NA
v_call: TRBV19
cdr3_aa: CASSMDSASGNTIYF
cdr3_nt: TGTGCCAGTAGTATGGACAGTGCCTCTGGAAACACCATATATTTT

clone_size: once
j_call: TRBJ2-1
d_call: TRBD2
v_call: TRBV5-4
cdr3_aa: CASSLGGLAGSYNEQFF
cdr3_nt: TGTGCCAGCAGCTTAGGTGGACTAGCGGGCTCCTACAATGAGCAGTTCTTC

clone_size: NA
j_call: TRBJ2-1
d_call: TRBD2
v_call: TRBV5-1
cdr3_aa: CASSLGVGLYNEQFF
cdr3_nt: TGCGCCAGCAGCTTGGGGGTGGGACTATACAATGAGCAGTTCTTC

clone_size: NA
j_call: TRBJ1-2
d_call: TRBD1
v_call: TRBV29-1
cdr3_aa: CSVEDQGQGSGYTF
cdr3_nt: TGCAGCGTTGAAGACCAGGGACAGGGGAGCGGCTACACCTTC

clone_size: NA
j_call: TRBJ1-5
d_call: TRBD1
v_call: TRBV19
cdr3_aa: CASSGGQGGSNQPQHF
cdr3_nt: TGTGCCAGTAGTGGGGGACAGGGTGGAAGCAATCAGCCCCAGCATTTT

clone_size: NA
j_call: TRBJ2-6
d_call: NA
v_call: TRBV5-1
cdr3_aa: CASSAGAQGPNVLTF
cdr3_nt: TGCGCCAGCAGCGCAGGAGCACAGGGTCCCAACGTCCTGACTTTC

clone_size: NA
j_call: TRBJ1-6
d_call: NA
v_call: TRBV28
cdr3_aa: CASSLRTANSPLHF
cdr3_nt: TGTGCCAGCAGCCTTAGGACTGCCAATTCACCCCTCCACTTT

clone_size: once
j_call: TRBJ2-2
d_call: TRBD1
v_call: TRBV6-5
cdr3_aa: CASSRTGTNTGELFF
cdr3_nt: TGTGCCAGCAGCCGGACAGGGACGAACACCGGGGAGCTGTTTTTT

clone_size: NA
j_call: TRBJ2-3
d_call: NA
v_call: TRBV10-1
cdr3_aa: CASGPGTDTQYF
cdr3_nt: TGCGCCAGCGGGCCGGGAACAGATACGCAGTATTTT

clone_size: few
j_call: TRBJ2-2
d_call: TRBD2
v_call: TRBV7-2
cdr3_aa: CASSVTSGNTGELFF
cdr3_nt: TGTGCCAGCAGCGTGACTAGCGGAAACACCGGGGAGCTGTTTTTT

clone_size: NA
j_call: TRBJ2-1
d_call: TRBD1
v_call: TRBV6-2/TRBV6-3
cdr3_aa: CASSYVRAGGVF
cdr3_nt: TGTGCCAGCAGTTACGTCCGGGCAGGGGGTGTCTTC

clone_size: NA
j_call: TRBJ1-2
d_call: NA
v_call: TRBV6-5
cdr3_aa: CASTPTRGGTGYTF
cdr3_nt: TGTGCCAGCACCCCCACAAGGGGAGGGACGGGCTACACCTTC

clone_size: NA
j_call: TRBJ2-3
d_call: NA
v_call: TRBV12-3/TRBV12-4
cdr3_aa: CASSLLATDTQYF
cdr3_nt: TGTGCCAGCAGTTTACTAGCGACCGATACGCAGTATTTT

clone_size: NA
j_call: TRBJ1-5
d_call: NA
v_call: TRBV19
cdr3_aa: CASSRNQGTRGQPQHF
cdr3_nt: TGTGCCAGTAGTCGTAATCAGGGGACCCGCGGTCAGCCCCAGCATTTT

clone_size: NA
j_call: TRBJ1-1
d_call: NA
v_call: TRBV5-1
cdr3_aa: CASTTITAGTNTEAFF
cdr3_nt: TGCGCCAGCACCACCATAACGGCGGGAACGAACACTGAAGCTTTCTTT

clone_size: once
j_call: TRBJ2-3
d_call: NA
v_call: TRBV28
cdr3_aa: CASIMSGTGNTQYF
cdr3_nt: TGTGCCAGCATAATGTCCGGGACTGGAAATACGCAGTATTTT

clone_size: NA
j_call: TRBJ1-2
d_call: NA
v_call: TRBV5-1
cdr3_aa: CASSLRSGGEGYGYTF
cdr3_nt: TGCGCCAGCAGCTTACGTTCGGGGGGCGAGGGCTATGGCTACACCTTC

clone_size: NA
j_call: TRBJ2-5
d_call: TRBD2
v_call: TRBV19
cdr3_aa: CASSIRGGNFQETQYF
cdr3_nt: TGTGCCAGTAGTATCCGGGGGGGCAACTTCCAAGAGACCCAGTACTTC

clone_size: once
j_call: TRBJ1-1
d_call: NA
v_call: TRBV29-1
cdr3_aa: CSVTTRSGVGTEAFF
cdr3_nt: TGCAGCGTAACTACGCGATCAGGGGTTGGCACTGAAGCTTTCTTT

clone_size: NA
j_call: TRBJ2-7
d_call: NA
v_call: TRBV7-9
cdr3_aa: CASSLIHGGSYEQYF
cdr3_nt: TGTGCCAGCAGCTTAATTCACGGGGGTTCCTACGAGCAGTACTTC

clone_size: few
j_call: TRBJ2-1
d_call: NA
v_call: TRBV6-6
cdr3_aa: CASSYEREQFF
cdr3_nt: TGTGCCAGCAGTTACGAGAGGGAGCAGTTCTTC

clone_size: NA
j_call: TRBJ1-2
d_call: NA
v_call: TRBV3-1/TRBV3-2
cdr3_aa: CASSQAGYGYTF
cdr3_nt: TGTGCCAGCAGCCAAGCCGGCTATGGCTACACCTTC

clone_size: NA
j_call: TRBJ2-2
d_call: TRBD2
v_call: TRBV9
cdr3_aa: CASSIGLAGTSGELFF
cdr3_nt: TGTGCCAGCAGCATCGGACTAGCGGGGACTTCCGGGGAGCTGTTTTTT